A single sample gave rise to the 28 T cell receptor beta chains below, sequenced in a study of blood T cell repertoires in COVID-19. Sequencing was performed with immunoSEQ multiplex PCR; in TCRdb, only in-frame clones are kept and a portion is missing. The sample yields 250,000 to 300,000 clones, 70% to 90% seen once. What was sequenced was peripheral blood. These receptors came from a man aged 25-45 years with active or convalescent COVID-19.

CDR3 in amino acids: CASSPRTGSSPLHF. The CDR3 DNA reads as TGTGCCAGCTCACCCCGCACAGGATCCTCACCCCTCCACTTT. This chain links TRBV18 with TRBJ1-6; a weak D match, TRBD1 (5 bases). The V and J ends lost 3 bases and 10 bases respectively, with 13 bases between them. This CDR3 has 14 residues. CDR1 is KGHSH, CDR2 LQKENI, per germline. The variable domain in full, completed from reference TRBV18 and TRBJ1-6, reads NAGVMQNPRHLVRRRGQEARLRCSPMKGHSHVYWYRQLPEEGLKFMVYLQKENIIDESGMPKERFSAEFPKEGPSILRIQQVVRGDSAAYFCASSPRTGSSPLHFGNGTRLTVT.

This chain connects TRBV7-3 to TRBJ2-2; D not certain. The CDR3 runs to 12 residues. Looked up from germline, CDR1 is SGHTA and CDR2 is FQGTGA. The V gene lost 3 bases and the J gene lost 5 bases, with 4 bases spanning the gap. The DNA for the CDR3 is TGTGCCAGCAGCTTGACAACCGGGGAGCTGTTTTTT. Its translation is CASSLTTGELFF.

This chain connects TRBV18 to TRBJ1-2; D not certain. V was cut by 6 bases and J by 0 bases, with 14 bases left in between. Looked up from germline, CDR1 is KGHSH and CDR2 is LQKENI. The CDR3 covers 15 residues. The CDR3 region is CASSPSRLSNYGYTF. The CDR3 DNA sequence: TGTGCCAGCTCCCCCTCTCGTCTATCTAACTATGGCTACACCTTC.

The chain recombines TRBV7-9 with TRBJ2-5; 11 bases match TRBD2. After removal of 5 bases from V and 5 bases from J, the junction contained 7 bases not matched to a gene. The germline V gene encodes CDR1 SEHNR and CDR2 FQNEAQ (reference sequence). The CDR3 totals 15 residues. CDR3 residues: CASSISGGARETQYF. The CDR3 DNA is TGTGCCAGCAGCATTAGCGGGGGGGCCAGGGAGACCCAGTACTTC.

The CDR3 bases are TGTGCCAGCAGCATCCGGGACAGCCGATTCTGGTCCCACTACAATGAGCAGTTCTTC. This translates into CASSIRDSRFWSHYNEQFF. The genes are TRBV14 and TRBJ2-1; TRBD1 matches 7 bases. Trimming removed 5 bases from V and 3 bases from J; junction bases left unmatched: 19. The V gene's germline CDR1 is SGHDN and CDR2 FVKESK. The CDR3 is 19 residues long. The full variable domain, with the rest looked up from reference TRBV14 and TRBJ2-1, is EAGVTQFPSHSVIEKGQTVTLRCDPISGHDNLYWYRRVMGKEIKFLLHFVKESKQDESGMPNNRFLAERTGGTYSTLKVQPAELEDSGVYFCASSIRDSRFWSHYNEQFFGPGTRLTVL.

This clone was picked up one time. This chain uses TRBV4-1 with TRBJ2-7; perhaps TRBD2 as D (6 bases). The CDR3 sequence is 14 residues long. Germline V lookup: CDR1 MGHRA, CDR2 YSYEKL. Trimming pared 0 bases from V and 2 bases from J, leaving 8 bases between. CDR3 in amino acids: CASSQDPGAYEQYF. The CDR3 DNA reads as TGCGCCAGCAGCCAAGATCCGGGGGCCTACGAGCAGTACTTC.

The chain couples TRBV3-1 (or the pseudogene TRBV3-2) to TRBJ2-7, with 7 bases aligning to TRBD1. J lost 5 bases, V lost 0 bases, and 16 bases had no gene match. The CDR3 consists of 18 residues. Germline CDR1 LGHDT, CDR2 YNNKEL (reference sequence). As DNA, the CDR3 is TGTGCCAGCAGCCAAGATCTTGGGACAGTAACAGTATTTCACGAGCAGTACTTC. This encodes CASSQDLGTVTVFHEQYF.

V and J are TRBV7-9 and TRBJ1-4; D is unresolved. The germline CDR1 and CDR2 sequences are SEHNR and FQNEAQ (reference sequence). V was shortened by 1 base and J by 8 bases, with 8 bases between the two germline ends. This CDR3 spans 13 amino acids. The CDR3 nucleotides are TGTGCCAGCAGCTTAGTAAACACCGAAAAACTGTTTTTT. Translating it yields CASSLVNTEKLFF.

V usage is TRBV5-8 and J usage is TRBJ2-1; 12 bases align to TRBD2. Losses at the gene ends were 0 bases for V and 10 bases for J; bases not matched to a gene: 8. CDR3 length: 16 amino acids. Germline CDR1 is SGHTS and CDR2 is YDEGEE. CDR3 protein: CASSLVGLAGGREQFF. The CDR3 bases are TGTGCCAGCAGCTTGGTCGGGCTAGCGGGGGGGAGAGAGCAGTTCTTC.

This chain uses TRBV16 with TRBJ1-5; D is possibly TRBD1 (5 bases). V was shortened by 2 bases and J by 2 bases, with 19 bases between the two germline ends. Germline V gene data show CDR1 as KGHSY and CDR2 as FQNENV. CDR3 length: 18 residues. The CDR3 loop reads CASSQHVRGVMGNQPQHF. The CDR3 coding sequence is TGTGCCAGCAGCCAACATGTTCGGGGGGTGATGGGCAATCAGCCCCAGCATTTT.

As to this clone: The same CDR3 can be traced to other DNA sequences in this sample. This chain uses TRBV5-6 with TRBJ1-6; D gene ambiguous. V was shortened by 4 bases and J by 4 bases, with 3 bases between the two germline ends. CDR1 and CDR2 (germline): SGHDT, YYEEEE. This CDR3 contains 12 residues. For the CDR3, the DNA is TGTGCCAGCAGCCTTTATAATTCACCCCTCCACTTT. Protein: CASSLYNSPLHF.

The chain has TRBV6-6 and TRBJ1-6; D call uncertain. The CDR3 runs 14 residues. The V end lost 5 bases, the J end lost 7 bases, and 12 bases lay between the germline ends. Per germline, CDR1 MNHNY and CDR2 SVGAGI (reference sequence). CDR3 protein: CASSRTNGNSPLHF. In DNA, the CDR3 is TGTGCCAGCAGTCGAACCAACGGGAATTCACCCCTCCACTTT.

The V gene is TRBV5-6, the J gene TRBJ2-1, with 10 bases that match TRBD1. The CDR3 runs 15 residues. Germline V lookup: CDR1 SGHDT, CDR2 YYEEEE. After removal of 2 bases from V and 9 bases from J, the junction contained 8 bases not matched to a gene. The CDR3 here is CASSFSGQGTIEQFF. The CDR3 DNA follows: TGTGCCAGCAGCTTCTCGGGACAGGGGACGATTGAGCAGTTCTTC.

The chain uses TRBV12-5 and TRBJ2-3, with D possibly TRBD2 on 6 matching bases. Germline lookup yields CDR1 LGHNT and CDR2 FRNRAP. Trimming shortened V by 2 bases and J by 2 bases, and 17 bases separated the two germline ends. This CDR3 spans 17 amino acids. In DNA, the CDR3 is TGTGCTAGTGGTTTGCCACCCAGGAGCGGGTTCACAGATACGCAGTATTTT. Amino acids: CASGLPPRSGFTDTQYF.

The sample holds one count of this clone. The sample contains more than one DNA sequence encoding this CDR3. J is TRBJ1-1 and V is TRBV5-5; no clear D. The CDR3 is made up of 13 amino acids. Germline-derived CDR1 and CDR2 are SGHKS and YYEKEE (reference sequence). Trimming shortened V by 2 bases and J by 1 base, and 6 bases separated the two germline ends. For the CDR3, the DNA is TGTGCCAGCAGCTTCCGGGGGAACACTGAAGCTTTCTTT. This translates into CASSFRGNTEAFF.

The chain carries TRBV2 and TRBJ1-2; D perhaps matches TRBD1 (6 bases). V was cut by 2 bases and J by 7 bases, with 14 bases left in between. CDR1 and CDR2 from the germline V gene are SNHLY and FYNNEI. CDR3 length equals 14 residues. The CDR3 spells CASSEYSVGGGYTF. CDR3 coding DNA: TGTGCCAGCAGTGAATATTCTGTAGGGGGTGGCTACACCTTC.

This chain links TRBV5-4 with TRBJ2-1; D not resolved. Trimming shortened V by 2 bases and J by 2 bases, and 14 bases separated the two germline ends. The CDR3 loop spans 16 amino acids. Germline V gene data show CDR1 as SGHNT and CDR2 as YYREEE (reference sequence). CDR3 protein: CASSLGALGTYNEQFF. Written as DNA, the CDR3 is TGTGCCAGCAGCTTAGGTGCGCTAGGAACCTACAATGAGCAGTTCTTC.

The gene calls are TRBV10-3 and TRBJ2-3, with 7 bases fitting TRBD2. Germline-derived CDR1 and CDR2 are ENHRY and SYGVKD. The V gene end was trimmed by 10 bases and the J gene end by 1 base; junction bases not matched to a gene: 11. The CDR3 has 15 residues. The CDR3 reads CATEETSPGTDTQYF. CDR3 sequence (DNA): TGTGCCACCGAAGAGACTAGCCCGGGCACAGATACGCAGTATTTT.

J is TRBJ2-7 and V is TRBV6-5, with 8 bases that match TRBD1. Trimming cost V 6 bases and J 6 bases; bases outside gene matches: 10. CDR1 and CDR2 (germline): MNHEY, SVGAGI. This CDR3 has 14 residues. The CDR3 protein is CASSPVPGGLEQYF. CDR3 nucleotide sequence: TGTGCCAGCAGCCCAGTCCCAGGGGGCCTCGAGCAGTACTTC.

This chain links TRBV18 with TRBJ2-7, with 12 bases matching TRBD2. In germline, CDR1 is KGHSH, CDR2 LQKENI. V gave up 4 bases and J gave up 2 bases; unmatched junction bases: 6. This CDR3 comprises 16 residues. The CDR3 nucleotides read TGTGCCAGCTCACTCTCGACTAGCGGGGGAACCTACGAGCAGTACTTC. It encodes CASSLSTSGGTYEQYF.

V gene TRBV6-1 combines with J gene TRBJ1-2; the D gene is possibly TRBD1 (6 bases). The CDR3 length is 14 residues. Trimming left V 1 base short and J 6 bases short, with 12 bases between. The germline gives CDR1 MNHNS, CDR2 SASEGT. Here the CDR3 reads CASSEVTGKNGYTF. The CDR3 DNA reads TGTGCCAGCAGTGAAGTTACAGGGAAAAATGGCTACACCTTC.

The V gene is TRBV7-6, the J gene TRBJ2-2; possibly TRBD1 for D (6 bases). This CDR3 spans 15 amino acids. Between the trimmed V and J ends, which lost 3 bases and 4 bases, there was a span of 12 bases. Germline values: CDR1 SGHVS, CDR2 FNYEAQ. The CDR3 DNA reads as TGTGCCAGCAGCTTGGACAGCGTCGCCACCGGGGAGCTGTTTTTT. This encodes CASSLDSVATGELFF.

The J gene is TRBJ2-3, the V gene TRBV5-1; D may be TRBD1 (5 bases). Germline CDR1 and CDR2: SGHRS and YFSETQ. The CDR3 consists of 15 residues. Trimming left V 0 bases short and J 2 bases short, with 10 bases between. CDR3: CASSLEAGYTDTQYF. CDR3 DNA: TGCGCCAGCAGCTTGGAAGCAGGGTACACAGATACGCAGTATTTT.

The chain combines TRBV7-2 with TRBJ1-6, with TRBD1 matching over 7 bases. Germline V gene sequence: CDR1 SGHTA, CDR2 FQGNSA. The junction had 9 bases not matched to a gene; V was cut back by 5 bases and J by 8 bases. CDR3 length: 15 amino acids. The CDR3: CASSGGGAYYSPLHF. DNA of the CDR3: TGTGCCAGCAGCGGAGGGGGCGCATATTATTCACCCCTCCACTTT. The full variable domain, rest sourced from reference TRBV7-2 and TRBJ1-6, is GAGVSQSPSNKVTEKGKDVELRCDPISGHTALYWYRQSLGQGLEFLIYFQGNSAPDKSGLPSDRFSAERTGGSVSTLTIQRTQQEDSAVYLCASSGGGAYYSPLHFGNGTRLTVT.

CDR3 coding DNA: TGTGCCAGCAGCTTCGGACTTTCCCCTGAAGCTTTCTTT. It specifies CASSFGLSPEAFF. V usage is TRBV7-8 and J usage is TRBJ1-1, with D hard to call. The CDR3 has 13 amino acids. CDR1 SGHVS and CDR2 FQNEAQ come from the germline V gene. The V end was cut by 3 bases, the J end by 6 bases, with 11 bases between.

In its sample, this clone was seen once. This chain uses TRBV7-3 with TRBJ2-1, with 8 positions matching TRBD2. The ends lost 4 bases at V and 6 bases at J; junction bases unmatched: 8. The CDR3 extends over 15 amino acids. Germline V gene lookup returns CDR1 SGHTA and CDR2 FQGTGA. The CDR3 DNA reads as TGTGCCAGCAGCTCCGCGGGGGGACGGTTCAATGAGCAGTTCTTC. Its protein product is CASSSAGGRFNEQFF. Full variable domain (missing parts from reference TRBV7-3 and TRBJ2-1): GAGVSQTPSNKVTEKGKYVELRCDPISGHTALYWYRQSLGQGPEFLIYFQGTGAADDSGLPNDRFFAVRPEGSVSTLKIQRTERGDSAVYLCASSSAGGRFNEQFFGPGTRLTVL.

This chain connects TRBV19 to TRBJ2-5; the D gene is possibly TRBD1 (6 bases). CDR1 LNHDA and CDR2 SQIVND come from the germline V gene (reference sequence). Trimming removed 1 base from V and 5 bases from J, with 11 bases in between. The CDR3 loop spans 14 amino acids. The CDR3 nucleotides are TGTGCCAGTAGTATAGCCAGGGGTGGGGAGACCCAGTACTTC. Translation: CASSIARGGETQYF. Variable domain in full (rest from reference TRBV19 and TRBJ2-5): DGGITQSPKYLFRKEGQNVTLSCEQNLNHDAMYWYRQDPGQGLRLIYYSQIVNDFQKGDIAEGYSVSREKKESFPLTVTSAQKNPTAFYLCASSIARGGETQYFGPGTRLLVL.

The V and J genes are TRBV2 and TRBJ1-1, with 7 bases lining up with TRBD1. V lost 6 bases to trimming and J lost 1 base; unmatched junction nucleotides: 2. Germline V gene data show CDR1 as SNHLY and CDR2 as FYNNEI. The CDR3 has 13 residues. The CDR3 coding sequence is TGTGCCAGCAGACGACAGGGGAACACTGAAGCTTTCTTT. Its translation: CASRRQGNTEAFF.